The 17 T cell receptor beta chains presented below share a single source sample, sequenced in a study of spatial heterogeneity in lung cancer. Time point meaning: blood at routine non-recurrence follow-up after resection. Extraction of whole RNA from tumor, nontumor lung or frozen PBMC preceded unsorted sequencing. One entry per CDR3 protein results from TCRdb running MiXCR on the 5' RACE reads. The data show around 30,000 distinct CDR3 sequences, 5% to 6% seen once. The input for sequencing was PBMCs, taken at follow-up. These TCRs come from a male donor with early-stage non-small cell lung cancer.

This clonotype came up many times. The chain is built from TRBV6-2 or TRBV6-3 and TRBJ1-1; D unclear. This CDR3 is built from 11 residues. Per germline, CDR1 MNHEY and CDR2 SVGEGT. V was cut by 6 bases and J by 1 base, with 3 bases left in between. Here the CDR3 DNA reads TGTGCCAGCAGACGGAACACTGAAGCTTTCTTT. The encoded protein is CASRRNTEAFF.

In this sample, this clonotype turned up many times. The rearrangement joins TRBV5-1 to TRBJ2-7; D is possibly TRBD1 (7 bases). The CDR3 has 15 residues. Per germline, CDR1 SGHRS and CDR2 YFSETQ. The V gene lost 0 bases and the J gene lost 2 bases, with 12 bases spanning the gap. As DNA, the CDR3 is TGCGCCAGCAGCTTGGGCGGGACAGAAGCCTACGAGCAGTACTTC. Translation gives CASSLGGTEAYEQYF.

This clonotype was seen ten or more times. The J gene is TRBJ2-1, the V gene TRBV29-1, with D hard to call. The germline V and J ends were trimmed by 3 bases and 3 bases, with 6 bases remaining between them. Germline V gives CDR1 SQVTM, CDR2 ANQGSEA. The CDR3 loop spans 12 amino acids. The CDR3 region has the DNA TGCAGCGTTGAGCAGATCTACAATGAGCAGTTCTTC. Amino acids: CSVEQIYNEQFF.

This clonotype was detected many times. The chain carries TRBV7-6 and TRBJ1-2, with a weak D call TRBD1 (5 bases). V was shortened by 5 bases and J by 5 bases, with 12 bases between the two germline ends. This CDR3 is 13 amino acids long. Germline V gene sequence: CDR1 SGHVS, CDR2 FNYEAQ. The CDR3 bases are TGTGCCAGCAGCGACGGGACGGATTATGGCTACACCTTC. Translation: CASSDGTDYGYTF.

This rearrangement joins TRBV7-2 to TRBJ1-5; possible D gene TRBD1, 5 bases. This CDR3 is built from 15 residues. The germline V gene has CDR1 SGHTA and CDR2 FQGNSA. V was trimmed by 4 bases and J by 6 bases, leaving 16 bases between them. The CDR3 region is CASSSPGAYPQPQHF. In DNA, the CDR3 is TGTGCCAGCAGCTCCCCCGGGGCCTACCCTCAGCCCCAGCATTTT.

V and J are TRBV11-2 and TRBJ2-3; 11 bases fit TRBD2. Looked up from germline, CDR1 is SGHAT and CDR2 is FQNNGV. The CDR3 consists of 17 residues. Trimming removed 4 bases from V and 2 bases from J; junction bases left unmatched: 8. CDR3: CASSSKTSGTLTDTQYF. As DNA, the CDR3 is TGTGCCAGCAGCTCGAAGACTAGCGGGACCCTCACAGATACGCAGTATTTT.

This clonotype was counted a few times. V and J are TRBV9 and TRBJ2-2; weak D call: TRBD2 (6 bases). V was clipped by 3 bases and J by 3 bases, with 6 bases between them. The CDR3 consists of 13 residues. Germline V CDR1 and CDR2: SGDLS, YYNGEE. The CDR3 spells CASSGDYTGELFF. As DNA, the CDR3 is TGTGCCAGCAGCGGGGACTACACCGGGGAGCTGTTTTTT.

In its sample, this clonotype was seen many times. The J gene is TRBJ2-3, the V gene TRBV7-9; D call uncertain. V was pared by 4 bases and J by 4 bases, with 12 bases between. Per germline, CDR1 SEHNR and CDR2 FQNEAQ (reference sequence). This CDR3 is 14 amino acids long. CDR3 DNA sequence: TGTGCCAGCAGCTCCCCTGTGTTGGCAGATACGCAGTATTTT. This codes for CASSSPVLADTQYF.

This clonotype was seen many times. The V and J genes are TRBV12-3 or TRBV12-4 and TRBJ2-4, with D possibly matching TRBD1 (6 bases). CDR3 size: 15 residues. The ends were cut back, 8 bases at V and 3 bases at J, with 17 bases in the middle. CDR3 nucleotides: TGTGCCAGCTGCCCTTCAGGGGTTGTCAAAAACATTCAGTACTTC. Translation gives CASCPSGVVKNIQYF.

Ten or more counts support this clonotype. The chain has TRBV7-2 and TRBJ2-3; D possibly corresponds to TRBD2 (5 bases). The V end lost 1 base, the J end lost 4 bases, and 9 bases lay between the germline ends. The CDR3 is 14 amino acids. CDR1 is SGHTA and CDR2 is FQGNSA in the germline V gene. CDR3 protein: CASSLGLAADTQYF. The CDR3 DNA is TGTGCCAGCAGCTTAGGCCTAGCCGCAGATACGCAGTATTTT.

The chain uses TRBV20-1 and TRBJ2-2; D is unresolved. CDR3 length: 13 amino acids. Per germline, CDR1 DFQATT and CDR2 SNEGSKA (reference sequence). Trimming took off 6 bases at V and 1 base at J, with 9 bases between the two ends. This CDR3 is CSARKENTGELFF. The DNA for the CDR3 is TGCAGTGCCCGGAAAGAGAACACCGGGGAGCTGTTTTTT.

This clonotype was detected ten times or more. CDR3 amino acids: CASSFAQDYGYTF. Here the CDR3 DNA reads TGTGCCAGCAGCTTTGCCCAGGACTATGGCTACACCTTC. The chain is built from TRBV7-9 and TRBJ1-2; D is uncertain. CDR3 length: 13 residues. Germline V gene data show CDR1 as SEHNR and CDR2 as FQNEAQ (reference sequence). The V and J ends lost 3 bases and 3 bases respectively, with 8 bases between them.

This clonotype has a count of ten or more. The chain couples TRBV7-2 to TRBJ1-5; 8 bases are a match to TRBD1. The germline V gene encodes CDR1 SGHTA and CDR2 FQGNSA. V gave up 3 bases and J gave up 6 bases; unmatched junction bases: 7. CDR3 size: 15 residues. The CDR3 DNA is TGTGCCAGCAGCTTCGCACAGGGGGGAGGTCAGCCCCAGCATTTT. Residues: CASSFAQGGGQPQHF.

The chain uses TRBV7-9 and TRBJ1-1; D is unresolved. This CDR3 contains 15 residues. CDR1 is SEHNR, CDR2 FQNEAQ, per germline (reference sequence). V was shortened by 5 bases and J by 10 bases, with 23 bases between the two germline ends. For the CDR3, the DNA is TGTGCCAGCAGCCCAGTTGGGGTTGAGCCGTTAGTAGCTTTCTTT. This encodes CASSPVGVEPLVAFF.

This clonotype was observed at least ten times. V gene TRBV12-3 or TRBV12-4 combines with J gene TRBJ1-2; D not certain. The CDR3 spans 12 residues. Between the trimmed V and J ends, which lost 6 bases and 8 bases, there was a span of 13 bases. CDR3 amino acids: CASRARSSGYTF. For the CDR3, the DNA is TGTGCCAGCAGGGCTAGGAGTTCGGGCTACACCTTC.

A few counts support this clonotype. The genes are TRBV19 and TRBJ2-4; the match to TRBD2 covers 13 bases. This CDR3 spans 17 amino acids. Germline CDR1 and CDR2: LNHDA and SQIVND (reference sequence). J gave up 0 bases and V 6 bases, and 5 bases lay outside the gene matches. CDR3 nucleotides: TGTGCCAGTAGCCCGACTAGCGGGAGGTTAGCCAAAAACATTCAGTACTTC. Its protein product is CASSPTSGRLAKNIQYF.

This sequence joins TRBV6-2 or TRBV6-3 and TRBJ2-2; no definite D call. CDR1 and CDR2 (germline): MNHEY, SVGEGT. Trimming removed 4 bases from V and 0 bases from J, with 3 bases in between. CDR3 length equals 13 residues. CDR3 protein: CASSLANTGELFF. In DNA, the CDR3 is TGTGCCAGCAGTTTGGCGAACACCGGGGAGCTGTTTTTT.